This T cell receptor beta chain was profiled in a study of blood T cell repertoires in COVID-19. Study context: Samples representing acute and convalescent COVID-19 were sourced from the United States, Italy and Spain.

V was pared by 5 bases and J by 4 bases, with 17 bases between. Germline CDR1 MGHDK, CDR2 SYGVNS. This CDR3 spans 15 amino acids. Under the authors' procedure: Estimation of nucleated cell counts relied on the amplification of reference gene primers. Assay used: immunoSEQ multiplex PCR; TCRdb lists only in-frame clones, some missing. From that table come the V and J calls and clone size; the DNA was used to work out D and trimming. The sample carries 64,000 or so clones, roughly 85% recorded once. The V gene is TRBV25-1, the J gene TRBJ2-5, with D tentatively TRBD1 (6 bases). This receptor was identified in a middle-aged man with acute or convalescent COVID-19. The sequenced sample was peripheral blood. CDR3 sequence (DNA): TGTGCCAGCAGTTTCGTCCAGGGGAGCGGAGAGACCCAGTACTTC. It translates to CASSFVQGSGETQYF.